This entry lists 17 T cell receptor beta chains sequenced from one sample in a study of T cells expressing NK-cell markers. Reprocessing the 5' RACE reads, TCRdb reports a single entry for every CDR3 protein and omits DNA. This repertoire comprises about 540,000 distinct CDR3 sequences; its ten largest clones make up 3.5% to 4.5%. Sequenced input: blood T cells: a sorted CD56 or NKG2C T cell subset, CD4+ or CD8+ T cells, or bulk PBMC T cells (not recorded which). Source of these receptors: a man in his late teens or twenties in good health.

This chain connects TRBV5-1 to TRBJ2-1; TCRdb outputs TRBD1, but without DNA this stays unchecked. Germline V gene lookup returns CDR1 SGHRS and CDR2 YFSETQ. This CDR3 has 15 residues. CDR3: CASGADREENNEQFF.

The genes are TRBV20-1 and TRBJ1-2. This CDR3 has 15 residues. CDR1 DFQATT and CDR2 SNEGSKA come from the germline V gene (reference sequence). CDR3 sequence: CSARVERLLNYGYTF.

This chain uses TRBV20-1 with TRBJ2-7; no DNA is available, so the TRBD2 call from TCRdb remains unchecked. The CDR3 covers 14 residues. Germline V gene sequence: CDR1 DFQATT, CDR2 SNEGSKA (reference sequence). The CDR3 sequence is CSAPRGLYSYEQYF.

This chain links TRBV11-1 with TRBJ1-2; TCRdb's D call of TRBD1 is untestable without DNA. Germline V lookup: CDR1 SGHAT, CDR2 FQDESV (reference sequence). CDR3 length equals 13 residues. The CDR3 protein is CASSSSGIYGYTF.

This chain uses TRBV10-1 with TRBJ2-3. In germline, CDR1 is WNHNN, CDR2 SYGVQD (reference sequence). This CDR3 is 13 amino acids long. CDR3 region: CATGDSITDTQYF.

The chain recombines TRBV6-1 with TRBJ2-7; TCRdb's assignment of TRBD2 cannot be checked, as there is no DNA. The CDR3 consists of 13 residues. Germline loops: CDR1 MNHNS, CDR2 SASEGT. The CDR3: CATGLAGSGEQYF.

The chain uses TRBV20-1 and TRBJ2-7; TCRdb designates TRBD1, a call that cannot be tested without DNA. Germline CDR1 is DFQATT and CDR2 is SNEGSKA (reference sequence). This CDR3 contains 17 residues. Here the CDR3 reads CSARDSQGNPSFYEQYF.

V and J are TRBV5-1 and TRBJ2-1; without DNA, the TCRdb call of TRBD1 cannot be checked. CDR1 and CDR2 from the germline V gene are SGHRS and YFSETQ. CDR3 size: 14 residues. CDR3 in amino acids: CASSYGKGADEQFF.

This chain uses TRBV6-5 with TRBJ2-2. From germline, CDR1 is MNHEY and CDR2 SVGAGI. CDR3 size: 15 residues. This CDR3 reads CASSYSGSNTGELFF.

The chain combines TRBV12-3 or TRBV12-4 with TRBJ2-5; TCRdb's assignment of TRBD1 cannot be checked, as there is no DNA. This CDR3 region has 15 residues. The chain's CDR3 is CASSPPGRPSETQYF.

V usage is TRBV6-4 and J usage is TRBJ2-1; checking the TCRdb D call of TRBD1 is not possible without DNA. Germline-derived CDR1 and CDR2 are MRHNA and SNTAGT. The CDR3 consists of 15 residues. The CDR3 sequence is CASSRKDRGGNEQFF.

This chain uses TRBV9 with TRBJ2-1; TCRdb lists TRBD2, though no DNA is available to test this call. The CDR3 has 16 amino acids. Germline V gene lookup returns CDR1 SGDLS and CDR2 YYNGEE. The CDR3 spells CASSGGASSSYNEQFF.

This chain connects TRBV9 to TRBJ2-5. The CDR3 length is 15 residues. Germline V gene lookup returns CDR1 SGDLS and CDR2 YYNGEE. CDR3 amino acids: CASSPPDVLQETQYF.

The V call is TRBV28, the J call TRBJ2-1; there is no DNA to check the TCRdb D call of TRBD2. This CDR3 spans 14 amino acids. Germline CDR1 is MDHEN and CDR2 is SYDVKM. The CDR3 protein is CASTSLVPYNEQFF.

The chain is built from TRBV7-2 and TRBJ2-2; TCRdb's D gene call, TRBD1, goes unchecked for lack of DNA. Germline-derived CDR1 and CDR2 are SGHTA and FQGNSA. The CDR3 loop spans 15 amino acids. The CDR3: CASSLWADDTGELFF.

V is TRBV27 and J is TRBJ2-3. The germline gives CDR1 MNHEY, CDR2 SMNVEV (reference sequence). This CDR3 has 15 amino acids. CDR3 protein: CASSLYRSSTDTQYF.

CDR3 region: CASSLPLRQETQYF. The V call is TRBV5-6, the J call TRBJ2-5; TCRdb designates TRBD1, a call that cannot be tested without DNA. The CDR3 is made up of 14 amino acids. Germline V CDR1 and CDR2: SGHDT, YYEEEE.